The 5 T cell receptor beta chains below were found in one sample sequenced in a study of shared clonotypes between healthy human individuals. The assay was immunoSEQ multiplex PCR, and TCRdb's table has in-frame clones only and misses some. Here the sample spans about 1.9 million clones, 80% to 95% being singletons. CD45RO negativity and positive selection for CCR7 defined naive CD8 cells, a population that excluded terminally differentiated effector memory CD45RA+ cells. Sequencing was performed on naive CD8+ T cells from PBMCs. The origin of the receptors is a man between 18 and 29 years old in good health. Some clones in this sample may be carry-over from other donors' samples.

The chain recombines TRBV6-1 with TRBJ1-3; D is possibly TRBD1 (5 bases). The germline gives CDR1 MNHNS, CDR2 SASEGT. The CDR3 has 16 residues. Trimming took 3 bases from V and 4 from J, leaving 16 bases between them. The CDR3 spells CASSDRDVGLGNTIYF. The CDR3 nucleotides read TGTGCCAGCAGTGACCGGGACGTAGGACTCGGAAACACCATATATTTT.

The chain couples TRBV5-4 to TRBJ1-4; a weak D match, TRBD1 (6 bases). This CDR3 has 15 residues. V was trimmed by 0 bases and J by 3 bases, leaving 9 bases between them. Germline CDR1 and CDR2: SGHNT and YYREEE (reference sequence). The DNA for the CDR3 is TGTGCCAGCAGCTTGGACAGGGAAGCTAATGAAAAACTGTTTTTT. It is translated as CASSLDREANEKLFF.

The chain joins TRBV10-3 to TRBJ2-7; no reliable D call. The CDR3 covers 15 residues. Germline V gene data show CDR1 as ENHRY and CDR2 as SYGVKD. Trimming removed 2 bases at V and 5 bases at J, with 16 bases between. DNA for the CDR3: TGTGCCATCAGTGAGGCGAACACCGGTTTCCACGAGCAGTACTTC. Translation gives CAISEANTGFHEQYF.

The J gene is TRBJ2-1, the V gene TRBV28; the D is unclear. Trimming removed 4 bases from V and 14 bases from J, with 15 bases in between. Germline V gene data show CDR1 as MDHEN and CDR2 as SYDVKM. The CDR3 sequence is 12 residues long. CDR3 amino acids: CASSSGSPEEFF. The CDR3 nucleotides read TGTGCCAGCAGTTCTGGCAGCCCCGAGGAGTTCTTC. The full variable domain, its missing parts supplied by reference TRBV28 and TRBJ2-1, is DVKVTQSSRYLVKRTGEKVFLECVQDMDHENMFWYRQDPGLGLRLIYFSYDVKMKEKGDIPEGYSVSREKKERFSLILESASTNQTSMYLCASSSGSPEEFFGPGTRLTVL.

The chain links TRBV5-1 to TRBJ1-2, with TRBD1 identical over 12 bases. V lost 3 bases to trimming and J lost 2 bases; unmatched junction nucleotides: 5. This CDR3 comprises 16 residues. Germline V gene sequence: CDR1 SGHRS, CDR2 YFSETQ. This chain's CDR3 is CASSSGTGGPNYGYTF. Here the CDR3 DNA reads TGCGCCAGCAGCTCCGGGACAGGGGGCCCGAACTATGGCTACACCTTC.